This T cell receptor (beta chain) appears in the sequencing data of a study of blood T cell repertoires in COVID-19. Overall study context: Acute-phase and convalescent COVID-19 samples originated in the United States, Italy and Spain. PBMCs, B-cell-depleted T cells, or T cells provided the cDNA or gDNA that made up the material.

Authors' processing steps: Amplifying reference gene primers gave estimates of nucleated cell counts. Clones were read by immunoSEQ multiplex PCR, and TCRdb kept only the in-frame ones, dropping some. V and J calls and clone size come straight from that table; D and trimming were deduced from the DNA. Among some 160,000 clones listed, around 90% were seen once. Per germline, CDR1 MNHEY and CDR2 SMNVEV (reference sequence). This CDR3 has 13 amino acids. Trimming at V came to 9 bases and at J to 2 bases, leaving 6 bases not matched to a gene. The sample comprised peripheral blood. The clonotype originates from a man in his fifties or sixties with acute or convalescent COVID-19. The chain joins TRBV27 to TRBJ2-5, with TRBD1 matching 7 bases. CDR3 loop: CARRLQGQETQYF. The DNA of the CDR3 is TGTGCCAGGCGGTTACAGGGGCAAGAGACCCAGTACTTC.